The 17 T cell receptor beta chains below all came from one sample that was sequenced in a study of T cells in Graves' hyperthyroidism and ophthalmopathy. RNA transcripts served as the template for amplifying TCR beta CDR3 regions. When the TCR CDR3 underwent first-round RT-PCR, the HTBI primer set was used. From the multiplex PCR reads, TCRdb called clonotypes with MiXCR, one entry per CDR3 protein. The repertoire consists of hundreds of thousands of distinct CDR3 sequences, with roughly 37% occurring once and the leading ten covering approximately 10%. The sequenced material came from blood. Source of these receptors: a man aged 18 to 29 with Graves' hyperthyroidism.

This chain joins TRBV24-1 and TRBJ1-1; D is uncertain. Germline-derived CDR1 and CDR2 are KGHDR and SFDVKD. The CDR3 length is 11 residues. The ends were cut back, 11 bases at V and 7 bases at J, with 13 bases in the middle. In nucleotides, the CDR3 is TGTGCCAGCCATAGCGCAGATGAAGCTTTCTTT. Its translation is CASHSADEAFF.

This clonotype was observed at least ten times. The rearrangement uses TRBV6-6 and TRBJ1-1; no clear D gene. Deletions cut 2 bases from V and 3 bases from J, with 10 bases between. Germline lookup yields CDR1 MNHNY and CDR2 SVGAGI (reference sequence). The CDR3 length is 14 residues. The CDR3 DNA reads TGTGCCAGCAGTTACCGAGGGAGAGACACTGAAGCTTTCTTT. This translates into CASSYRGRDTEAFF.

The rearrangement uses TRBV9 and TRBJ1-4, with 7 positions matching TRBD1. CDR1 is SGDLS, CDR2 YYNGEE, per germline. The CDR3 has 15 amino acids. The V segment lost 0 bases and the J segment 7 bases; nucleotides outside the gene matches: 6. The CDR3 region is CASSVGIRDSEKLFF. The CDR3 nucleotides are TGTGCCAGCAGCGTAGGGATCAGGGACAGTGAAAAACTGTTTTTT.

Only a few counts were recorded for this clonotype. This chain connects TRBV9 to TRBJ2-2; D is uncertain. From germline, CDR1 is SGDLS and CDR2 YYNGEE. The CDR3 contains 13 residues. The germline V and J ends were trimmed by 0 bases and 6 bases, with 6 bases remaining between them. In DNA form, the CDR3 reads TGTGCCAGCAGCGTAGGAACCTCCGGGGAGCTGTTTTTT. The encoded protein is CASSVGTSGELFF.

The J gene is TRBJ2-5, the V gene TRBV12-3 or TRBV12-4, with 7 positions matching TRBD2. The CDR3 runs to 14 residues. J lost 5 bases, V lost 5 bases, and 8 bases had no gene match. The CDR3 reads CASSPGTTMETQYF. The CDR3 nucleotides are TGTGCCAGCAGTCCCGGGACTACAATGGAGACCCAGTACTTC.

This clonotype was counted a few times. This chain uses TRBV7-9 with TRBJ1-2, with unresolved D. V was pared by 3 bases and J by 6 bases, with 17 bases between. The germline V gene has CDR1 SEHNR and CDR2 FQNEAQ (reference sequence). This CDR3 has 15 amino acids. For the CDR3, the DNA is TGTGCCAGCAGCTTCGAGCGAGTATCCGCCAATGGCTACACCTTC. Translation gives CASSFERVSANGYTF.

The V gene is TRBV2, the J gene TRBJ2-3, with D hard to call. Looked up from germline, CDR1 is SNHLY and CDR2 is FYNNEI. This CDR3 comprises 17 residues. Trimming shortened V by 7 bases and J by 2 bases, and 22 bases separated the two germline ends. The CDR3 loop is CASIGLSWELNTDTQYF. The CDR3 nucleotides read TGTGCCAGCATCGGATTGAGTTGGGAATTAAACACAGATACGCAGTATTTT.

Many counts were recorded for this clonotype. V and J are TRBV7-9 and TRBJ2-5; no reliable D call. CDR1 is SEHNR and CDR2 is FQNEAQ in the germline V gene (reference sequence). This CDR3 comprises 16 residues. V was trimmed by 4 bases and J by 0 bases, leaving 15 bases between them. The CDR3 DNA follows: TGTGCCAGCAGCTCGCCCGGCAGAGTGTACCAAGAGACCCAGTACTTC. Amino acids: CASSSPGRVYQETQYF. Based on the CDR3 plus reference TRBV7-9 and TRBJ2-5, the full variable domain is DTGVSQNPRHKITKRGQNVTFRCDPISEHNRLYWYRQTLGQGPEFLTYFQNEAQLEKSRLLSDRFSAERPKGSFSTLEIQRTEQGDSAMYLCASSSPGRVYQETQYFGPGTRLLVL.

This clonotype was observed a few times. This chain uses TRBV6-5 with TRBJ1-1; tentatively, D is TRBD1 (6 bases). The CDR3 loop spans 15 amino acids. Germline CDR1 and CDR2: MNHEY and SVGAGI. V was cut by 7 bases and J by 1 base, with 16 bases left in between. In DNA form, the CDR3 reads TGTGCCAGCACTCGACCTGAGACAGGGAACACTGAAGCTTTCTTT. Its translation: CASTRPETGNTEAFF.

This chain joins TRBV29-1 and TRBJ2-7; perhaps TRBD2 as D (6 bases). Germline V lookup: CDR1 SQVTM, CDR2 ANQGSEA. The CDR3 spans 12 residues. V was clipped by 3 bases and J by 7 bases, with 13 bases between them. The CDR3 DNA reads as TGCAGCGTTGAGGAGGGTGTGGGGGAGCAGTACTTC. Translation gives CSVEEGVGEQYF.

The chain employs TRBV7-6 and TRBJ2-2; D remains ambiguous. CDR3 length equals 14 residues. V was cut by 2 bases and J by 1 base, with 5 bases left in between. Germline V gene data show CDR1 as SGHVS and CDR2 as FNYEAQ. The CDR3 sequence is CASSLMVNTGELFF. The CDR3 DNA reads as TGTGCCAGCAGCTTAATGGTGAACACCGGGGAGCTGTTTTTT.

This clonotype appeared a few times. This chain uses TRBV29-1 with TRBJ1-1; a weak D match, TRBD1 (6 bases). Germline assignment: CDR1 SQVTM and CDR2 ANQGSEA. The CDR3 spans 13 residues. DNA of the CDR3: TGCAGTGCCGTACAGGGTCTTGACACTGAAGCTTTCTTT. Translated: CSAVQGLDTEAFF.

This sequence joins TRBV6-2 or TRBV6-3 and TRBJ2-5; D possibly corresponds to TRBD1 (6 bases). Germline CDR1 reads MNHEY; CDR2 reads SVGEGT. The CDR3 has 15 amino acids. Trimming removed 4 bases from V and 5 bases from J, with 17 bases in between. Written as DNA, the CDR3 is TGTGCCAGCAGTTCTCTCCTGGACAGAAGGGAGACCCAGTACTTC. Amino acid sequence: CASSSLLDRRETQYF.

In its sample, this clonotype was seen many times. V and J are TRBV29-1 and TRBJ1-2, with 10 bases aligning to TRBD1. Per germline, CDR1 SQVTM and CDR2 ANQGSEA. The CDR3 has 12 residues. J lost 7 bases, V lost 7 bases, and 6 bases had no gene match. CDR3 loop: CSDRDRGGGYTF. CDR3 DNA sequence: TGCAGCGACCGGGACAGGGGTGGTGGCTACACCTTC.

This clonotype was counted many times. This sequence joins TRBV29-1 and TRBJ2-6; possible D gene TRBD2, 6 bases. Trimming shortened V by 3 bases and J by 0 bases, and 12 bases separated the two germline ends. In germline, CDR1 is SQVTM, CDR2 ANQGSEA. The CDR3 consists of 16 residues. CDR3 sequence (DNA): TGCAGCGTTGAGGATTTCGGGAGCTCTGGGGCCAACGTCCTGACTTTC. It yields the protein CSVEDFGSSGANVLTF.

The V and J genes are TRBV20-1 and TRBJ1-3; tentatively, D is TRBD1 (6 bases). V was pared by 2 bases and J by 2 bases, with 13 bases between. From germline, CDR1 is DFQATT and CDR2 SNEGSKA (reference sequence). The CDR3 consists of 15 residues. The CDR3 nucleotides read TGCAGTGCTAGAAAGTCCCAGGGGACTGGAAACACCATATATTTT. It is translated as CSARKSQGTGNTIYF.

This clonotype occurred many times. This chain joins TRBV7-9 and TRBJ1-1; D unclear. V was trimmed by 5 bases and J by 1 base, leaving 11 bases between them. The CDR3 has 14 residues. In germline, CDR1 is SEHNR, CDR2 FQNEAQ (reference sequence). The CDR3 here is CASSAIGTNTEAFF. The CDR3 DNA reads as TGTGCCAGCAGCGCGATCGGTACGAACACTGAAGCTTTCTTT.